The rows below give T cell receptor beta chains drawn from one sample of a study of blood T cell repertoires in COVID-19. Clones were sequenced by immunoSEQ multiplex PCR, and TCRdb holds only the in-frame ones, with some missing. The table has around 300,000 clones, approximately 83% seen once. Source material: peripheral blood. These receptors all come from a woman in her 70s with acute or convalescent COVID-19. The CDR3 runs from the conserved cysteine through the conserved F or W. D genes are given only for firm matches.

D gene | CDR3 length | V gene | CDR3 protein
TRBD2 | 15 | TRBV15 | CATSRSGTSGDEQYF
TRBD1 | 13 | TRBV10-3 | CATGQGVNQPQHF
TRBD1 | 12 | TRBV6-2/TRBV6-3 | CASSSDRAPAFF
. | 13 | TRBV2 | CASRSQGWETQYF
. | 14 | TRBV19 | CASRDSSPLYGYTF
. | 16 | TRBV7-9 | CASTIPGSRTTGELFF
TRBD2 | 14 | TRBV6-2/TRBV6-3 | CASSYYTSGETQYF
. | 15 | TRBV2 | CASRAEAVMNTEAFF
. | 12 | TRBV7-2 | CASSHPGGTIYF
. | 12 | TRBV12-3/TRBV12-4 | CASSLRGETQYF
. | 10 | TRBV20-1 | CSASGAEAFF
TRBD2 | 17 | TRBV4-2 | CASSLGRLAGGNNEQFF
TRBD1 | 15 | TRBV9 | CASTIGQGSYNEQFF
. | 10 | TRBV29-1 | CSVVQDEAFF
TRBD2 | 9 | TRBV5-1 | CASIRTRGF
TRBD2 | 13 | TRBV5-4 | CASSFGLGETQYF
. | 16 | TRBV5-4 | CASSPGTDRGLGTQYF
. | 15 | TRBV11-2 | CASSFSEGAGYEQYF
. | 13 | TRBV6-5 | CASRAPGRETQYF
. | 14 | TRBV5-6 | CASFWGREITEAFF
. | 15 | TRBV7-9 | CASSFGQGRTDTQYF
. | 13 | TRBV27 | CASSFRGGTEAFF
. | 13 | TRBV6-5 | CASKRTNQETQYF
TRBD1 | 18 | TRBV5-4 | CASSSPGQGAGIRSPLHF
. | 14 | TRBV3-1/TRBV3-2 | CASSQARTQNIQYF
TRBD2 | 13 | TRBV11-3 | CASSRGGSYEQYF
. | 14 | TRBV30 | CAWSVGGGTDTQYF
. | 12 | TRBV3-1/TRBV3-2 | CASSQGPGGYTF
TRBD1 | 16 | TRBV18 | CASSQDRGPMNTEAFF
. | 13 | TRBV7-7 | CASSQDFTDTQYF